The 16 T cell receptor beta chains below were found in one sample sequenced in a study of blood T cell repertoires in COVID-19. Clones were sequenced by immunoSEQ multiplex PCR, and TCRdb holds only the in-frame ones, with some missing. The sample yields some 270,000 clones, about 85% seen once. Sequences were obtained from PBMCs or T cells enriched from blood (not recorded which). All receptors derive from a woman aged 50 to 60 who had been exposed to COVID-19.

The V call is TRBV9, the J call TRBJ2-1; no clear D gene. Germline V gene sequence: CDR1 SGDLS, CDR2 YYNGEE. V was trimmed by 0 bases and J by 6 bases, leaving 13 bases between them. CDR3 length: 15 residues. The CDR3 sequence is CASSVAPTGINEQFF. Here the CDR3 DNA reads TGTGCCAGCAGCGTAGCCCCCACGGGTATCAATGAGCAGTTCTTC.

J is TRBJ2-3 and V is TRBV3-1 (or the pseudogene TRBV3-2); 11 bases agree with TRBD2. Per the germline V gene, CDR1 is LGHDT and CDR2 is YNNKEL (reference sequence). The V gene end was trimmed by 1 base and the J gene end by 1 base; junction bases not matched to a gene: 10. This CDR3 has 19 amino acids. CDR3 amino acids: CASSQGRLAGLGRTDTQYF. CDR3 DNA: TGTGCCAGCAGCCAAGGGAGACTAGCGGGATTAGGCCGCACAGATACGCAGTATTTT.

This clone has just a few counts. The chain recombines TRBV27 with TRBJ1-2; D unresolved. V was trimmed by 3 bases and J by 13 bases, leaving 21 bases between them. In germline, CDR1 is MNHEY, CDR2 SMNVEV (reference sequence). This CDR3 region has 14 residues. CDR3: CASSFMGKGAFRTF. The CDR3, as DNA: TGTGCCAGCAGTTTTATGGGGAAGGGAGCTTTTCGCACCTTC.

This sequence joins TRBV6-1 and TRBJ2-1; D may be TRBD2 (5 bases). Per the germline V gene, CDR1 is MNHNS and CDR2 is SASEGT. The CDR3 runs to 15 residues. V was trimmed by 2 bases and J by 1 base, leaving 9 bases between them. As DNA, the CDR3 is TGTGCCAGCAGTGAAATGGAGGCGTCCTACAATGAGCAGTTCTTC. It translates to CASSEMEASYNEQFF.

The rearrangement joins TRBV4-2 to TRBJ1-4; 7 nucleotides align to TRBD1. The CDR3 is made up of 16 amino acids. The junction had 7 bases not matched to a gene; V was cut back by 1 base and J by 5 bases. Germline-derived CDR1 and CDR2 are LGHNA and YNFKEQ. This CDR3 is CASSQGTGETNEKLFF. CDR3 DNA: TGTGCCAGCAGCCAAGGGACAGGTGAAACCAATGAAAAACTGTTTTTT.

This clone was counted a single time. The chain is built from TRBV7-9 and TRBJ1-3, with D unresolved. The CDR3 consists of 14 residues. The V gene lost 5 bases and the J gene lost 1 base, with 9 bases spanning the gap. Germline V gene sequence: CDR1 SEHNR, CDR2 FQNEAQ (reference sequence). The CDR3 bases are TGTGCCAGCAGCCCCGGTGTTTCTGGAAACACCATATATTTT. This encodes CASSPGVSGNTIYF.

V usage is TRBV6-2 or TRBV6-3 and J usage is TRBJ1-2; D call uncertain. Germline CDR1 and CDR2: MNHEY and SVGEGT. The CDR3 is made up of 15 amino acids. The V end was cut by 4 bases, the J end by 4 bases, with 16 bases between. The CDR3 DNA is TGTGCCAGCAGTTCCCAGCATATTGACTTCTATGGCTACACCTTC. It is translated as CASSSQHIDFYGYTF.

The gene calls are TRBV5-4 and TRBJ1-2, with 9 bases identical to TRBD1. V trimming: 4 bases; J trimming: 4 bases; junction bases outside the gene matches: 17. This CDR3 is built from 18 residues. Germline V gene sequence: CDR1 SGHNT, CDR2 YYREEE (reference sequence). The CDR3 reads CASSPPRDRAPLGYGYTF. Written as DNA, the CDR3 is TGTGCCAGCAGCCCCCCCCGGGACAGGGCTCCCTTAGGCTATGGCTACACCTTC.

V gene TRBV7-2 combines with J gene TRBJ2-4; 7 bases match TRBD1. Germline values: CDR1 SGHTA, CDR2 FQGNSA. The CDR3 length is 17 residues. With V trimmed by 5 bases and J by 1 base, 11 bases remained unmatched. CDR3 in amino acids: CASSPYGQAAAKNIQYF. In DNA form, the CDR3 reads TGTGCCAGCAGCCCTTACGGACAGGCAGCGGCCAAAAACATTCAGTACTTC.

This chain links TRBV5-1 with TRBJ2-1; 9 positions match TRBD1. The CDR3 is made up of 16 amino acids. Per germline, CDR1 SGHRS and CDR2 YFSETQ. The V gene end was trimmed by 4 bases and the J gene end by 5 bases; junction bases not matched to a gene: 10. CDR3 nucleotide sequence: TGCGCCAGCAGCGCGCAGGGACAGGGACGGAACAATGAGCAGTTCTTC. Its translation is CASSAQGQGRNNEQFF.

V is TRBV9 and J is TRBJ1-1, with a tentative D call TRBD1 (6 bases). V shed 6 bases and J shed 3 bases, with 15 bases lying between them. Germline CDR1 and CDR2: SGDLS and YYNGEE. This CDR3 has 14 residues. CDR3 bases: TGTGCCAGCACCCAGGGGTTGGGAGACACTGAAGCTTTCTTT. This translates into CASTQGLGDTEAFF.

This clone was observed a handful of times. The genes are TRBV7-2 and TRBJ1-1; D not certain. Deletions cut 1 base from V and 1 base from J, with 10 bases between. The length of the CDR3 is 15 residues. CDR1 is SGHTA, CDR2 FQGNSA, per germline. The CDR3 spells CASSLGASGNTEAFF. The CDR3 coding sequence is TGTGCCAGCAGCTTAGGTGCAAGCGGGAACACTGAAGCTTTCTTT.

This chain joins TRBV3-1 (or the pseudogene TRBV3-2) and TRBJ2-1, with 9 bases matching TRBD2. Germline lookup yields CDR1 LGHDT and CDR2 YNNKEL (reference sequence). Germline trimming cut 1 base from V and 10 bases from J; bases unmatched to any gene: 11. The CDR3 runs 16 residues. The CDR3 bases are TGTGCCAGCAGCCAAGGGCCGCGGGGGGGGACGACGGAGCAGTTCTTC. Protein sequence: CASSQGPRGGTTEQFF.

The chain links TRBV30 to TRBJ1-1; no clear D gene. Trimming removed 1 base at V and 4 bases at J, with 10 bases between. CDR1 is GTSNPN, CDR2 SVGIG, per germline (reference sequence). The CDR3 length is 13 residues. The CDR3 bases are TGTGCCTGGAGTGCTGAATATAGCACTGAAGCTTTCTTT. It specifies CAWSAEYSTEAFF.

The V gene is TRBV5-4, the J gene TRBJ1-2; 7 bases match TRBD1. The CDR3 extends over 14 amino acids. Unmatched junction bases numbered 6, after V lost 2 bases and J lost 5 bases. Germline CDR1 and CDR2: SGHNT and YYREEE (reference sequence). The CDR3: CASSFQGVEYGYTF. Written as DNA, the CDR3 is TGTGCCAGCAGCTTTCAGGGGGTCGAATATGGCTACACCTTC.

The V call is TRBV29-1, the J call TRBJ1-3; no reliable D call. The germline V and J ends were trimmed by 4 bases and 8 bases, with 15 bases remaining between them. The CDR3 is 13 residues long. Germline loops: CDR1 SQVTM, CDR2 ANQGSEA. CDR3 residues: CSVGGRLEDTIYF. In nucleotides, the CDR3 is TGCAGCGTTGGAGGCAGATTGGAAGACACCATATATTTT.